This paragraph reports one T cell receptor (beta chain). The age range of participants was 18 to 89 years, with residence in more than 20 US areas. Donors were grouped by their self-reported clinical history. Participants in the exposed group had met a COVID-19 case in the 2 weeks before joining the study. Trimming removed 4 bases from V and 6 bases from J; junction bases left unmatched: 9. The V gene's germline CDR1 is KGHDR and CDR2 SFDVKD. This CDR3 has 15 residues. Authors' methods: Estimation of nucleated cell counts was performed using reference gene primer amplification. Clones were read by immunoSEQ multiplex PCR, and TCRdb kept only the in-frame ones, dropping some. The DNA was the basis for D and trimming; V, J and clone size are from that table. The data contain 120,000 to 150,000 clones, about 80% of them seen just once; the ten biggest clones take up roughly 1.7%. The sample originates from a study of blood T cell repertoires in COVID-19.

The chain has TRBV24-1 and TRBJ2-7, with 9 nucleotides matching TRBD1. This TCR was sampled from a woman aged 18-29 years who had been exposed to COVID-19. The specimen sequenced was PBMCs or T cells enriched from blood (not recorded which). CDR3 sequence: CATSDGRTGDLEQYF. CDR3 DNA sequence: TGTGCCACCAGTGACGGCCGGACAGGGGACCTCGAGCAGTACTTC.